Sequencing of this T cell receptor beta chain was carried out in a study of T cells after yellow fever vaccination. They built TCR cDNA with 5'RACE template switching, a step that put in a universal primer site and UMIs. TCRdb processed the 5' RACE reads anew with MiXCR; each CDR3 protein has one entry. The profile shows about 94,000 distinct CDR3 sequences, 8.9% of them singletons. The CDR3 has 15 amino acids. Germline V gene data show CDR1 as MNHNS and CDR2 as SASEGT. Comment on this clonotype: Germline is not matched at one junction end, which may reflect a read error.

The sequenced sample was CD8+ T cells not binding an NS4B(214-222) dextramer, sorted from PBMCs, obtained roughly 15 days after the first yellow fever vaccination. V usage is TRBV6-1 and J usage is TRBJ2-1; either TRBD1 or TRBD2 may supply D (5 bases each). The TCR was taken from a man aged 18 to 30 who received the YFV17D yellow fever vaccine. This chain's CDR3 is CDSSESPGTENEQFF. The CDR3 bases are TGTGACAGCAGTGAAAGTCCGGGGACCGAAAATGAGCAGTTCTTC.